Sequencing of this T cell receptor (beta chain) was carried out in a study of brain T cells in children with intractable seizures. Study outcomes and limitations: Pre-surgery blood may have been undersampled, hiding some clones. Only CDR3 sequence similarity suggested viral specificity, without known HCMV serostatus.

The CDR3 has 19 amino acids. The table came from immunoSEQ multiplex PCR; TCRdb's copy has only in-frame clones and leaves some out. The data show around 100,000 clones, around 94% seen once. Turning to this clone: Its antigen remains unidentified.

The sequenced cases were selected for having the highest brain T cell transcript signatures. Pre-surgery treatment included at least one anti-epileptic drug. The sequence was obtained from a boy under three years old with hemimegalencephaly and intractable seizures. Material: peripheral blood, obtained at surgery. The rearrangement joins TRBV21-1 to TRBJ1-1; the DNA was not used to check the table's D call, TRBD1. TRBV21-1 corresponds to a pseudogene. CDR3 sequence: CARSKGVAGARGGNTEAFF. The CDR3 DNA reads as TGTGCCAGAAGCAAAGGGGTGGCAGGGGCTCGGGGTGGGAACACTGAAGCTTTCTTT.